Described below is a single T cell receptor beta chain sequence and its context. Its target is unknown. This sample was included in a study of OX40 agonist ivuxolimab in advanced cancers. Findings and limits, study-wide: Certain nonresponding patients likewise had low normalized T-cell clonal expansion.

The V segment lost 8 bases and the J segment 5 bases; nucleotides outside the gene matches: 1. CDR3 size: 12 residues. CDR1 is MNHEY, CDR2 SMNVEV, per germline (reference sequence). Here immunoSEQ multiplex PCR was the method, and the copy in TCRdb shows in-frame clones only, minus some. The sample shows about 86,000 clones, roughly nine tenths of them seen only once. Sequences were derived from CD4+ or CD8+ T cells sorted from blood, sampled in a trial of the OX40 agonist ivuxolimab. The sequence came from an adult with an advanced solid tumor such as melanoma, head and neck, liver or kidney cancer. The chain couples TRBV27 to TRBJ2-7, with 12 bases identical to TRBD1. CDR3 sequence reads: CASGTGGDEQYF. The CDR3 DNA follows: TGTGCCAGCGGGACAGGGGGCGACGAGCAGTACTTC.